This TCR beta chain comes out of a study of blood T cell repertoires in COVID-19. As for the study in general: Sites across the United States, Italy and Spain contributed samples from acute and convalescent COVID-19.

Sequenced by immunoSEQ multiplex PCR; TCRdb stores in-frame clones only, minus some. Counted here are about 220,000 clones, around 83% occurring once; the ten biggest clones make up 6.8%. The V end lost 6 bases, the J end lost 8 bases, and 13 bases lay between the germline ends. CDR1 and CDR2 from the germline V gene are SNHLY and FYNNEI. The CDR3 loop spans 12 amino acids. V gene TRBV2 combines with J gene TRBJ1-1; possibly TRBD1 for D (5 bases). The sequence was collected from a woman aged 40 to 50 who had recovered from COVID-19. Sequencing was carried out using PBMCs or T cells enriched from blood (not recorded which). The CDR3 reads CASRSDSVEAFF. For the CDR3, the DNA is TGTGCCAGCAGGTCTGACAGCGTGGAAGCTTTCTTT.